This T cell receptor beta chain was recovered during a study of T cell responses to AZD1222 COVID-19 vaccine. This table comes from immunoSEQ multiplex PCR, and its TCRdb copy is limited to in-frame clones, with some not included. The table shows approximately 150,000 clones, with approximately 89% occurring only once. Germline V gene data show CDR1 as SGHNT and CDR2 as YYREEE (reference sequence). The V segment lost 3 bases and the J segment 5 bases; nucleotides outside the gene matches: 10. The CDR3 length is 16 residues. The material was peripheral blood, obtained 28 days after the second AZD1222 dose. The sequence was obtained from an adult who received the AZD1222 COVID-19 vaccine. The chain employs TRBV5-4 and TRBJ1-4; 7 nucleotides align to TRBD1. The CDR3 loop reads CASSSNPGGLNEKLFF. CDR3 bases: TGTGCCAGCAGCTCCAACCCAGGGGGGTTAAATGAAAAACTGTTTTTT.